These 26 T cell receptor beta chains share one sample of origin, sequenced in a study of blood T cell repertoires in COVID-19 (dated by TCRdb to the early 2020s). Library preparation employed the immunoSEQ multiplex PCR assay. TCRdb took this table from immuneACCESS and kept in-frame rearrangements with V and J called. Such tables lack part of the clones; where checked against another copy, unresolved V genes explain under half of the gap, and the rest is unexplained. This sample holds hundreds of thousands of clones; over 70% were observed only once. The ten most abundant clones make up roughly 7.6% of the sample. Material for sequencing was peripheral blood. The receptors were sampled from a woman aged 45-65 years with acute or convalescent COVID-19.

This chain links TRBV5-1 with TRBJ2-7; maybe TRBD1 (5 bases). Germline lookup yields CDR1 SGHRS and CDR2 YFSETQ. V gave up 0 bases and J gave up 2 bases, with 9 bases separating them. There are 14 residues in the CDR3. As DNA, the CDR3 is TGCGCCAGCAGCTTGGCCCCGACAGCCTACGAGCAGTACTTC. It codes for CASSLAPTAYEQYF.

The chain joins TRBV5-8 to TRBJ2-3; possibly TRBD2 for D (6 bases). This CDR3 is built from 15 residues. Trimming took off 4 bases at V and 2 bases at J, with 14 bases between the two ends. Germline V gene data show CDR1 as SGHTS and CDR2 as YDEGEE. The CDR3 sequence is CASSRGVAVTDTQYF. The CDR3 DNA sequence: TGTGCCAGCAGCCGAGGGGTAGCGGTCACAGATACGCAGTATTTT. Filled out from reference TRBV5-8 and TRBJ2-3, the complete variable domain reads EAGVTQSPTHLIKTRGQQATLRCSPISGHTSVYWYQQALGLGLQFLLWYDEGEERNRGNFPPRFSGRQFPNYSSELNVNALELEDSALYLCASSRGVAVTDTQYFGPGTRLTVL.

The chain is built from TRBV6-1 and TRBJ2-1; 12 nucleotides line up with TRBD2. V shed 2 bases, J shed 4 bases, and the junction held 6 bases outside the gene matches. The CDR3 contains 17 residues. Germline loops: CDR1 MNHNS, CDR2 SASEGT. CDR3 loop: CASSERELAGGYNEQFF. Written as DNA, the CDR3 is TGTGCCAGCAGTGAAAGGGAACTAGCGGGAGGATACAATGAGCAGTTCTTC.

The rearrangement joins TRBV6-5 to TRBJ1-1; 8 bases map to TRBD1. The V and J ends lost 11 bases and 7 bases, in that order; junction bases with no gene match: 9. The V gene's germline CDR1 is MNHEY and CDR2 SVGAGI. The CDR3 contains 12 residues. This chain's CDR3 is CAGQGLVGEAFF. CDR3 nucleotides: TGTGCCGGACAGGGCTTGGTGGGTGAAGCTTTCTTT.

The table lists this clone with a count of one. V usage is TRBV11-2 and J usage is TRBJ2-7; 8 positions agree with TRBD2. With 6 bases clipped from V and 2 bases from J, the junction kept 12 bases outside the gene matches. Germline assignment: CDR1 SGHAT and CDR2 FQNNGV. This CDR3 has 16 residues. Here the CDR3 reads CASRSGGRGSTYEQYF. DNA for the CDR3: TGTGCCAGCAGGTCGGGAGGGAGAGGCTCCACCTACGAGCAGTACTTC.

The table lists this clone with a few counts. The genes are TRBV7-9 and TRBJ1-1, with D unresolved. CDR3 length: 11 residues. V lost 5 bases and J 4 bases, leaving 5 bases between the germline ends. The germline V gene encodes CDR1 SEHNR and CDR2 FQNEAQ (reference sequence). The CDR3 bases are TGTGCCAGCAGCCCCATCACTGAAGCTTTCTTT. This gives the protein CASSPITEAFF.

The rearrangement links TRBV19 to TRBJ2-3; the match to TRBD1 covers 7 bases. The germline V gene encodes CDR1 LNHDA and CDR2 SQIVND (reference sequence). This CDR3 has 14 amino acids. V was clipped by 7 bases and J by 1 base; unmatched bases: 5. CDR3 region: CASTLDRGTDTQYF. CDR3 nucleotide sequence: TGTGCCAGTACCCTCGACAGGGGCACAGATACGCAGTATTTT.

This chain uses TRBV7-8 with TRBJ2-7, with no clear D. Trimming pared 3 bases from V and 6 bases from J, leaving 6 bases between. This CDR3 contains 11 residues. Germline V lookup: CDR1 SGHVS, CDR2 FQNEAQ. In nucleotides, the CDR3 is TGTGCCAGCAGCTTGACTGGCGAGCAGTACTTC. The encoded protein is CASSLTGEQYF.

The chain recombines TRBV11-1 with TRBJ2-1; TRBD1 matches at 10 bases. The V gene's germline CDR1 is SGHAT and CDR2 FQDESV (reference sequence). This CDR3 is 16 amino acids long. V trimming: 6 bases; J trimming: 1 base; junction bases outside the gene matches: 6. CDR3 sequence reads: CASSNGGQGSYNEQFF. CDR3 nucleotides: TGTGCCAGCAGTAACGGGGGACAGGGGTCCTACAATGAGCAGTTCTTC.

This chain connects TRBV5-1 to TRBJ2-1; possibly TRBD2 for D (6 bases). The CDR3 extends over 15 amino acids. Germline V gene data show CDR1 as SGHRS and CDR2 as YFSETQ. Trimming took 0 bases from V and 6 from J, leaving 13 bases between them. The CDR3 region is CASSLGLGLTNEQFF. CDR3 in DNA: TGCGCCAGCAGCTTGGGACTAGGACTAACCAATGAGCAGTTCTTC.

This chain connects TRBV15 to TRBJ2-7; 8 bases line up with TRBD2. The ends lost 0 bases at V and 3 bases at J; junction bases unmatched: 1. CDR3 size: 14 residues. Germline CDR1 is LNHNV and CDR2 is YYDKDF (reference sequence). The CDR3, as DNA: TGTGCCACCAGCAGAGAGAGCGGGGGCTACGAGCAGTACTTC. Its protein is CATSRESGGYEQYF.

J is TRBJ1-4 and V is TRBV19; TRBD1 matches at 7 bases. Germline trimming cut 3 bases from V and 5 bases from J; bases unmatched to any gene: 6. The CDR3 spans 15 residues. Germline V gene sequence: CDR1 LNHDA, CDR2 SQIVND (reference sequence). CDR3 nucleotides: TGTGCCAGTAGTATCGCCTACAGGGGAAATGAAAAACTGTTTTTT. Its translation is CASSIAYRGNEKLFF.

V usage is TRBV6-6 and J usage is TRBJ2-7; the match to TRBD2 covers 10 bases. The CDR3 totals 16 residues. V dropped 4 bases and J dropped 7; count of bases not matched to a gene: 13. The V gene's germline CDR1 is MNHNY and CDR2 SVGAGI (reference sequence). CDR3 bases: TGTGCCAGCAGTTCACCACTAGCGGGAACCCTGGGAGAGCAGTACTTC. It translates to CASSSPLAGTLGEQYF.

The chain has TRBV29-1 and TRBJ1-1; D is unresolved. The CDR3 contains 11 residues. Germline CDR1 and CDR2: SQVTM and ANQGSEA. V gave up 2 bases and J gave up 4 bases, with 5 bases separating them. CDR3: CSVERATEAFF. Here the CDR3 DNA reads TGCAGCGTTGAAAGAGCCACTGAAGCTTTCTTT.

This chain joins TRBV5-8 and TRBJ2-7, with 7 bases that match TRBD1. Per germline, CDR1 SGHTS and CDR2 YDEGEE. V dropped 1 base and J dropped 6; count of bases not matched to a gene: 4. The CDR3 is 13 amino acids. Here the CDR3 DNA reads TGTGCCAGCAGCTTGAGACAGGGCGGCGAGCAGTACTTC. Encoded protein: CASSLRQGGEQYF.

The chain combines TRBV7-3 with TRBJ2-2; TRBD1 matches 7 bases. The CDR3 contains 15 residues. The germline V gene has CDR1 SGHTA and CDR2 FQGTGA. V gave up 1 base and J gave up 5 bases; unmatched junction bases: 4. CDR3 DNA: TGTGCCAGCAGCTTAATGGTGACAGGGACCGGGGAGCTGTTTTTT. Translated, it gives CASSLMVTGTGELFF.

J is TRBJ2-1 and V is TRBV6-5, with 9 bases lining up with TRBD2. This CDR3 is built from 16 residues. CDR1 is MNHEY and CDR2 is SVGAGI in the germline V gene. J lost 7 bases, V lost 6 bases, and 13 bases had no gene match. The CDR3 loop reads CASSYGGASGINEQFF. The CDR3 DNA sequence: TGTGCCAGCAGCTACGGTGGGGCTAGCGGGATTAATGAGCAGTTCTTC.

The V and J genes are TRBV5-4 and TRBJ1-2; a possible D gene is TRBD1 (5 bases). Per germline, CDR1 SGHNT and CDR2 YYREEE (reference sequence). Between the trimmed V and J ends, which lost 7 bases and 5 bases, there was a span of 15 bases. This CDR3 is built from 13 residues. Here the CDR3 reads CASRGGEGYGYTF. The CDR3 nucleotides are TGTGCCAGCCGTGGGGGGGAAGGATATGGCTACACCTTC.

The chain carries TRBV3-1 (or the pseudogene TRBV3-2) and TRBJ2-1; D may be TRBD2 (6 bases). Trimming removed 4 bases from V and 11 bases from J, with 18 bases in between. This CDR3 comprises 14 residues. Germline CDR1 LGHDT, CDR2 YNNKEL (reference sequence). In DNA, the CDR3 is TGTGCCAGCAGCCCGTTTCGGGGCGGGGCCAAGCAGTTCTTC. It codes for CASSPFRGGAKQFF.

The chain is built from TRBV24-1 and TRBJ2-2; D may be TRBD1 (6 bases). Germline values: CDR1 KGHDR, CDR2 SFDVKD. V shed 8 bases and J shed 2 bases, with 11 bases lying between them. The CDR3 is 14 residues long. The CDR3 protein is CATMGQGNTGELFF. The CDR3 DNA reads TGTGCCACCATGGGACAAGGAAACACCGGGGAGCTGTTTTTT.

The CDR3 nucleotides are TGTGCCAGCAGCCCCCGACAGGGGGAGATCTACGAGCAGTACTTC. This codes for CASSPRQGEIYEQYF. The rearrangement joins TRBV3-1 (or the pseudogene TRBV3-2) to TRBJ2-7; TRBD1 matches at 9 bases. Germline CDR1 and CDR2: LGHDT and YNNKEL (reference sequence). The CDR3 spans 15 residues. The V and J ends lost 4 bases and 3 bases, in that order; junction bases with no gene match: 7.

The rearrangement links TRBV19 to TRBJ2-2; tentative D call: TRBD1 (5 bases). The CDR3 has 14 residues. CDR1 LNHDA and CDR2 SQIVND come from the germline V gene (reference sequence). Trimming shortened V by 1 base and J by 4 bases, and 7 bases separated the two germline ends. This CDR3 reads CASSIGGVTGELFF. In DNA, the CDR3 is TGTGCCAGTAGTATAGGGGGCGTCACCGGGGAGCTGTTTTTT.

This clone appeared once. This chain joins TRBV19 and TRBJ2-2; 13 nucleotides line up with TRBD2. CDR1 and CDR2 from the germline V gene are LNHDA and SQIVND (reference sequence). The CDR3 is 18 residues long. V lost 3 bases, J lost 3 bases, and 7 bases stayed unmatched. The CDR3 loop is CASSISPTSGRDTGELFF. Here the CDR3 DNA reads TGTGCCAGTAGTATCTCCCCTACTAGCGGGAGGGACACCGGGGAGCTGTTTTTT.

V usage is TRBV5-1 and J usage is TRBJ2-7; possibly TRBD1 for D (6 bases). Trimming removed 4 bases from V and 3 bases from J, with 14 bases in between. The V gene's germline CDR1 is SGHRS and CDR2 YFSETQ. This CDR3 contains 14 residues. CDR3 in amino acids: CASSLRDTLYEQYF. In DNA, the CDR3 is TGCGCCAGCAGCCTCCGGGACACTCTCTACGAGCAGTACTTC. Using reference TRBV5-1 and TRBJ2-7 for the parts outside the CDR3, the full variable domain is KAGVTQTPRYLIKTRGQQVTLSCSPISGHRSVSWYQQTPGQGLQFLFEYFSETQRNKGNFPGRFSGRQFSNSRSEMNVSTLELGDSALYLCASSLRDTLYEQYFGPGTRLTVT.

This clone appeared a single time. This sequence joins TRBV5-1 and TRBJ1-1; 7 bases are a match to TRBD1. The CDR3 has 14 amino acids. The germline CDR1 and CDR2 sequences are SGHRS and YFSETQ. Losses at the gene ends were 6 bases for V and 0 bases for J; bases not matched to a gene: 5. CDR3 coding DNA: TGCGCCAGCACCAGACAGGGTCTGAACACTGAAGCTTTCTTT. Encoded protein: CASTRQGLNTEAFF.

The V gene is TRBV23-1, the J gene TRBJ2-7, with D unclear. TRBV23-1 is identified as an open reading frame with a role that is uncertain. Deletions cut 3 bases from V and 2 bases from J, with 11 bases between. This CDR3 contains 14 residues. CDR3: CASSHETEPYEQYF. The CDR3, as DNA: TGCGCCAGCAGTCACGAGACTGAGCCCTACGAGCAGTACTTC.